What follows describes a single TCR beta chain. What it recognizes is unknown. Clones were read by immunoSEQ multiplex PCR, and TCRdb kept only the in-frame ones, dropping some. The table shows under 2,000 clones, with roughly 24% occurring only once. The sample belongs to a study of sequential checkpoint blockade in melanoma. General study results and limits: Mutational load did not correlate with tumor T-cell fraction or clonality.

Trimming pared 3 bases from V and 0 bases from J, leaving 16 bases between. CDR1 is SGHRS and CDR2 is YFSETQ in the germline V gene. The CDR3 is 17 amino acids. Treatment specified: randomized to nivolumab then ipilimumab (arm A) or the reverse (arm B). The clonotype was recovered from a human donor with melanoma. The source material was tumor tissue (inferred from file names), sampled from a patient given nivolumab and ipilimumab in sequence. The V gene is TRBV5-1, the J gene TRBJ2-1; D might be TRBD2 (6 bases). The CDR3 protein is CASSYYPGVPSYNEQFF. In DNA form, the CDR3 reads TGCGCCAGCAGCTATTATCCGGGGGTACCCTCCTACAATGAGCAGTTCTTC.